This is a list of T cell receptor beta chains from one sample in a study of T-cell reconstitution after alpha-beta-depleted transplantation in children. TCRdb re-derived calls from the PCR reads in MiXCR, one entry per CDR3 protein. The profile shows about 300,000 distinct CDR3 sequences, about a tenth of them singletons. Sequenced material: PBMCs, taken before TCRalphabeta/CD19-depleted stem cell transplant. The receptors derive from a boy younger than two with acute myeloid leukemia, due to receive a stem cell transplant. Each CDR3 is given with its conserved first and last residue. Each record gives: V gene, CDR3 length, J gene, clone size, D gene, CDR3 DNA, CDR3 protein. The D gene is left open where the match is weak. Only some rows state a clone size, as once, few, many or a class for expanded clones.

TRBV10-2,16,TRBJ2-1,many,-,TGCGCCAGCAGTGAGTCTGCCGCCAGCAGGGTCAATGAGCAGTTCTTC,CASSESAASRVNEQFF
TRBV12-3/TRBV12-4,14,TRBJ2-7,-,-,TGTGCCAGCAGTGCGTCAGGGAAAGCGCGCGAGCAGTACTTC,CASSASGKAREQYF
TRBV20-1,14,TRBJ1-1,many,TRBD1,TGCAGTGCTCCGACTTTCAGGGGGAGCACTGAAGCTTTCTTT,CSAPTFRGSTEAFF
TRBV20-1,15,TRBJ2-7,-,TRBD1,TGCAGTGCTAGAGACAACAGGGGGCGCGCCTACGAGCAGTACTTC,CSARDNRGRAYEQYF
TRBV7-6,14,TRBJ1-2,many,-,TGTGCCAGCAGCTTCTCCCTTCAGGGGAGTGGCTACACCTTC,CASSFSLQGSGYTF
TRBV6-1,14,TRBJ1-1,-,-,TGTGCCAGCAGTGAGGGAACAGTGAACACTGAAGCTTTCTTT,CASSEGTVNTEAFF
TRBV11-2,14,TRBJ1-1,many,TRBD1,TGTGCCAGCAGCTTCGGGACAGGGGGCACTGAAGCTTTCTTT,CASSFGTGGTEAFF
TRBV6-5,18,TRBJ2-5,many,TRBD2,TGTGCCAGCAGGTCAACTAGCGGGAGGGCCGGGTACCAAGAGACCCAGTACTTC,CASRSTSGRAGYQETQYF
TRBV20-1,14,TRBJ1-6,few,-,TGCAGTGCTCAACAGGGTTCCTTAGGTTCACCCCTCCACTTT,CSAQQGSLGSPLHF
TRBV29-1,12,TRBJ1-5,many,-,TGCAGCGTTCGGTGGGGAGATCAGCCCCAGCATTTT,CSVRWGDQPQHF
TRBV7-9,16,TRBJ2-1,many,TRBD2,TGTGCCAGCATAAGGCCACCGGGACTAGCCCACAATGAGCAGTTCTTC,CASIRPPGLAHNEQFF
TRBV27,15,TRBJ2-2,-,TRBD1,TGTGCCAGCAGTTGGACAGGGGAGGACACCGGGGAGCTGTTTTTT,CASSWTGEDTGELFF
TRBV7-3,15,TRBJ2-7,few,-,TGTGCCAGCAGCTTAGACCCGAGTTCCTACTACGAGCAGTACTTC,CASSLDPSSYYEQYF
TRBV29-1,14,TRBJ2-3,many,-,TGCAGCGTTGAAGGAATAGCGGTAGGGGATACGCAGTATTTT,CSVEGIAVGDTQYF
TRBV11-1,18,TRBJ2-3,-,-,TGTGCCAGCAGCTTAGTCGTAGTGGGTGCAGGGACCACAGATACGCAGTATTTT,CASSLVVVGAGTTDTQYF
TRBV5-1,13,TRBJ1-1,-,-,TGCGCCAGCATCACAGGCTCCAACACTGAAGCTTTCTTT,CASITGSNTEAFF
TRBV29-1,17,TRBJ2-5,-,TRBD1,TGCAGCGTTGAAGCCCGGGACAGACGGCTTCGCAAAGAGACCCAGTACTTC,CSVEARDRRLRKETQYF
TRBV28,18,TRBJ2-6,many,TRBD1,TGTGCCAGCAGAACCGGGACAGTTTTTCGCTCTGGGGCCAACGTCCTGACTTTC,CASRTGTVFRSGANVLTF
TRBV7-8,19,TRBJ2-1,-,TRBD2,TGTGCCAGCAGCTTAGCGATCCGCGGGCGGGGGGTGGGCTACAATGAGCAGTTCTTC,CASSLAIRGRGVGYNEQFF
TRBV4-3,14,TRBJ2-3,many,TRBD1,TGCGCCAGCAGCCAAGATGGACAGGGGGATACGCAGTATTTT,CASSQDGQGDTQYF
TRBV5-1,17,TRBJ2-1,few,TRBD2,TGCGCCAGCAGCTTGGGGCTAGCGGGAGGCCTGTCCAATGAGCAGTTCTTC,CASSLGLAGGLSNEQFF
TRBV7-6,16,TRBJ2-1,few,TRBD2,TGTGCCAGCAGCTTTCTAGCGGGGCAAGGGAACAATGAGCAGTTCTTC,CASSFLAGQGNNEQFF
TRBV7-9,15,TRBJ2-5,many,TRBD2,TGTGCCAGCAGCTTGGGCGGGGGGGCCGGAGAGACCCAGTACTTC,CASSLGGGAGETQYF
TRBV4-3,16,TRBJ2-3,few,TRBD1,TGCGCCAGCAGCCAAGAGGGGGGGACAGGGGGAGGTACGCAGTATTTT,CASSQEGGTGGGTQYF
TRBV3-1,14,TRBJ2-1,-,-,TGTGCCAGCAGCCAGAGACCCGACTCCAATGAGCAGTTCTTC,CASSQRPDSNEQFF
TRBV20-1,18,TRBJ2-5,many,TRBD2,TGCAGTGCTAGAGATAGGATCTCAGGGAATGTGGGGGGGGAGACCCAGTACTTC,CSARDRISGNVGGETQYF
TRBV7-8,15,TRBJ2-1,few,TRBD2,TGTGCCAGCAGCCCGACTAGCGGGACGCACAATGAGCAGTTCTTC,CASSPTSGTHNEQFF
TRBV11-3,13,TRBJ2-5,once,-,TGTGCCAGCAGCCATCGGACAGAAGAGACCCAGTACTTC,CASSHRTEETQYF
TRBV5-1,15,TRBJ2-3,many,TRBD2,TGCGCCAGCAGCTTGGAATGGCGGGAGTTGCATACGCAGTATTTT,CASSLEWRELHTQYF
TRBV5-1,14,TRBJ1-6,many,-,TGCGCCAGCACCCCGGACAGCTATAATTCACCCCTCCACTTT,CASTPDSYNSPLHF
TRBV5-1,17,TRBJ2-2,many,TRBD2,TGCGCCAGCAGCTTGGGAGTAGCGGGGGTGTACACCGGGGAGCTGTTTTTT,CASSLGVAGVYTGELFF
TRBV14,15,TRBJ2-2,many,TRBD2,TGTGCCAGCAGCCTCGTGGGACTAGCGACCGGGGAGCTGTTTTTT,CASSLVGLATGELFF